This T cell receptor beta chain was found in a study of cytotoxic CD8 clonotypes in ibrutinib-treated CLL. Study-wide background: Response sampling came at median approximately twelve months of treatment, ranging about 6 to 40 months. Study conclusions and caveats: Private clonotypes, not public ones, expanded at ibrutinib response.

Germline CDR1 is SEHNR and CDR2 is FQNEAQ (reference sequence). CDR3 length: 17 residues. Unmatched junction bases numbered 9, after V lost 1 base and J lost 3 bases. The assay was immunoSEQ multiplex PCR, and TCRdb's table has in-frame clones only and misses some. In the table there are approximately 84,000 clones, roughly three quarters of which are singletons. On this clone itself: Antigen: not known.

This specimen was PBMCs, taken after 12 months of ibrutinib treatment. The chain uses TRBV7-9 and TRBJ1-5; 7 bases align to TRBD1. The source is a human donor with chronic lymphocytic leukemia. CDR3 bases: TGTGCCAGCAGCTTAGGTCACCTGACAGGGACCAATCAGCCCCAGCATTTT. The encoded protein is CASSLGHLTGTNQPQHF.